This entry lists 25 T cell receptor beta chains sequenced from one sample in a study of T cells in Graves' hyperthyroidism and ophthalmopathy. There were TCR beta CDR3 regions amplified from RNA transcripts. TCR CDR3 underwent first-round RT-PCR with the HTBI primer set. Using its own MiXCR run on the multiplex PCR reads, TCRdb lists one record per CDR3 protein. Among a few hundred thousand distinct CDR3 sequences, 40% to 55% were seen once, and the ten largest hold around 8%. The sample taken for sequencing was peripheral blood or thyroid tissue (not recorded which). These receptors were taken from a woman aged 18-29 years with Graves' hyperthyroidism.

CDR3: CASSTGDRGNEQYF. DNA for the CDR3: TGCGCCAGCAGCACAGGGGACAGGGGTAATGAGCAGTACTTC. The V gene is TRBV5-1, the J gene TRBJ2-7; TRBD1 agrees at 10 bases. The CDR3 runs to 14 residues. Germline CDR1 reads SGHRS; CDR2 reads YFSETQ. V gave up 4 bases and J gave up 7 bases; unmatched junction bases: 8.

This clonotype came up many times. This chain connects TRBV29-1 to TRBJ1-5; 7 bases line up with TRBD1. V shed 3 bases, J shed 7 bases, and the junction held 3 bases outside the gene matches. The CDR3 is made up of 12 amino acids. The V gene's germline CDR1 is SQVTM and CDR2 ANQGSEA. CDR3 loop: CSVDQGGQPQHF. CDR3 in DNA: TGCAGCGTTGATCAGGGGGGGCAGCCCCAGCATTTT.

This clonotype was counted a few times. This chain joins TRBV20-1 and TRBJ2-2; D not resolved. Trimming left V 6 bases short and J 5 bases short, with 13 bases between. The CDR3 loop spans 13 amino acids. The germline V gene encodes CDR1 DFQATT and CDR2 SNEGSKA (reference sequence). Here the CDR3 reads CSATWTRTGELFF. CDR3 in DNA: TGCAGTGCAACTTGGACGCGGACCGGGGAGCTGTTTTTT.

On this clonotype itself: In this CDR3 the conserved last residue, phenylalanine or tryptophan, is missing, so a read error is likely. The genes are TRBV5-1 and TRBJ1-1; 9 bases fit TRBD1. Trimming at V came to 1 base and at J to 1 base, leaving 5 bases not matched to a gene. This CDR3 has 16 residues. Germline V gene data show CDR1 as SGHRS and CDR2 as YFSETQ. This CDR3 is CASSLKGQGGNTEAFL. For the CDR3, the DNA is TGCGCCAGCAGCTTGAAGGGACAGGGTGGGAACACTGAAGCTTTCCTT.

This clonotype was counted only a few times. The chain combines TRBV7-8 with TRBJ2-5; the match to TRBD2 covers 11 bases. The V gene's germline CDR1 is SGHVS and CDR2 FQNEAQ. The CDR3 has 15 residues. V lost 5 bases to trimming and J lost 2 bases; unmatched junction nucleotides: 4. The CDR3 loop reads CASSNLAGGQETQYF. The CDR3 nucleotides read TGTGCCAGCAGCAACCTAGCGGGAGGTCAAGAGACCCAGTACTTC.

CDR3 sequence reads: CASSQGQGGAFF. The CDR3 coding sequence is TGTGCCAGCAGTCAGGGACAGGGGGGAGCTTTCTTT. The chain combines TRBV12-3 or TRBV12-4 with TRBJ1-1; 11 nucleotides line up with TRBD1. Losses at the gene ends were 5 bases for V and 10 bases for J; bases not matched to a gene: 3. This CDR3 comprises 12 residues.

Comment on this clonotype: At one of its ends the junction is not consistent with the germline gene, which may arise from a read error. The chain has TRBV5-1 and TRBJ2-6, with TRBD2 matching 10 bases. The CDR3 length is 18 residues. The V gene's germline CDR1 is SGHRS and CDR2 YFSETQ. The CDR3, as DNA: TGCGCCAGCAGCTCTGGACTAGCGGAATTCTCTGGGGCCGACGTCCTGACTTTC. Protein product: CASSSGLAEFSGADVLTF.

This clonotype was detected only a few times. The chain links TRBV5-6 to TRBJ2-7; D may be TRBD2 (7 bases). V was pared by 4 bases and J by 2 bases, with 16 bases between. Germline loops: CDR1 SGHDT, CDR2 YYEEEE. This CDR3 contains 15 residues. The CDR3 DNA is TGTGCCAGCAGCCGGCAGGGGAGCGGGACCTACGAGCAGTACTTC. This codes for CASSRQGSGTYEQYF.

This clonotype was recorded many times. The rearrangement joins TRBV3-1 to TRBJ1-1, with D unclear. CDR3 length: 12 amino acids. Trimming shortened V by 1 base and J by 10 bases, and 10 bases separated the two germline ends. Germline V gene lookup returns CDR1 LGHDT and CDR2 YNNKEL (reference sequence). The CDR3 nucleotides are TGTGCCAGCAGCCAAGGGTCCGCCCGAGCTTTCTTT. It is translated as CASSQGSARAFF.

In this sample, this clonotype turned up many times. The chain joins TRBV24-1 to TRBJ1-1; possibly TRBD1 for D (6 bases). The V gene lost 4 bases and the J gene lost 12 bases, with 17 bases spanning the gap. CDR1 and CDR2 from the germline V gene are KGHDR and SFDVKD. This CDR3 comprises 13 residues. The CDR3 reads CATSEPGQPAPFF. DNA for the CDR3: TGTGCCACCAGTGAACCGGGACAACCAGCGCCTTTCTTT.

This clonotype was seen at least ten times. The chain recombines TRBV9 with TRBJ2-3, with TRBD2 identical over 7 bases. The CDR3 has 14 amino acids. With 6 bases clipped from V and 1 base from J, the junction kept 5 bases outside the gene matches. Germline CDR1 is SGDLS and CDR2 is YYNGEE. The CDR3 DNA reads as TGTGCCAGCACGAAGCGGGGTTGCACAGATACGCAGTATTTT. This sequence encodes CASTKRGCTDTQYF.

Ten or more counts support this clonotype. V and J are TRBV6-6 and TRBJ1-1; D possibly corresponds to TRBD1 (6 bases). V was trimmed by 7 bases and J by 0 bases, leaving 18 bases between them. The CDR3 loop spans 16 amino acids. The germline V gene encodes CDR1 MNHNY and CDR2 SVGAGI (reference sequence). CDR3 region: CASTPYPDRMNTEAFF. The CDR3 region has the DNA TGTGCCAGCACCCCATACCCGGACAGAATGAACACTGAAGCTTTCTTT.

The chain employs TRBV4-3 and TRBJ2-5; TRBD1 agrees at 10 bases. V was clipped by 3 bases and J by 7 bases; unmatched bases: 8. CDR1 and CDR2 (germline): LGHNA, YSLEER. This CDR3 is 15 amino acids long. The CDR3 nucleotides are TGCGCCAGCAGCCAGGTGACAGGGGGCGGTGCGACCCAGTACTTC. As protein: CASSQVTGGGATQYF.

The rearrangement joins TRBV5-1 to TRBJ2-7, with D tentatively TRBD1 (6 bases). The CDR3 has 18 amino acids. Germline CDR1 and CDR2: SGHRS and YFSETQ. Trimming took 0 bases from V and 3 from J, leaving 22 bases between them. The CDR3 DNA reads TGCGCCAGCAGCTTGGATGCTACCACGGTCAGGGGCTTCTACGAGCAGTACTTC. It yields the protein CASSLDATTVRGFYEQYF.

Notes on this clonotype: A much larger clonotype is one base distant, so this may be a read error. This chain links TRBV18 with TRBJ2-5, with a possible D match to TRBD2 (5 bases). The length of the CDR3 is 14 residues. With 4 bases removed from V and 2 bases from J, the gap between germline ends came to 11 bases. Germline CDR1 reads KGHSH; CDR2 reads LQKENI. Here the CDR3 DNA reads TGTGCCAGCTCACTACCGACGGGGCAAGAGACCCAGTACTTC. Its protein product is CASSLPTGQETQYF.

The rearrangement joins TRBV6-6 to TRBJ1-2, with TRBD1 as a possible D gene (5 bases). The ends were cut back, 2 bases at V and 3 bases at J, with 7 bases in the middle. Germline assignment: CDR1 MNHNY and CDR2 SVGAGI (reference sequence). This CDR3 comprises 13 residues. CDR3 sequence: CASSYVGDYGYTF. The DNA of the CDR3 is TGTGCCAGCAGTTACGTGGGGGACTATGGCTACACCTTC.

This clonotype was counted at least ten times. This chain uses TRBV2 with TRBJ2-7, with D hard to call. The V end was cut by 7 bases, the J end by 0 bases, with 7 bases between. CDR3 size: 12 residues. Germline V gene lookup returns CDR1 SNHLY and CDR2 FYNNEI. The CDR3 bases are TGTGCCAGCAAGGCGGACTCCTACGAGCAGTACTTC. As protein: CASKADSYEQYF.

This chain links TRBV19 with TRBJ2-1; 9 nucleotides align to TRBD1. From germline, CDR1 is LNHDA and CDR2 SQIVND (reference sequence). Germline trimming cut 1 base from V and 5 bases from J; bases unmatched to any gene: 6. The CDR3 sequence is 16 residues long. CDR3 region: CASSIVFRDRDNEQFF. The CDR3 DNA reads as TGTGCCAGTAGTATAGTTTTCCGGGACAGGGACAATGAGCAGTTCTTC.

This clonotype was observed at least ten times. CDR3 coding DNA: TGTGCCAGCAGTTACTCGTCGCGACCGAACTACTACGAGCAGTACTTC. Residues: CASSYSSRPNYYEQYF. The chain links TRBV6-2 or TRBV6-3 to TRBJ2-7; D remains unclear. Germline CDR1 is MNHEY and CDR2 is SVGEGT. CDR3 size: 16 residues. V was clipped by 0 bases and J by 3 bases, with 15 bases between them.

The CDR3 reads CASSTGILPQYF. CDR3 bases: TGTGCCAGCAGCACAGGGATCCTGCCCCAGTACTTC. The chain combines TRBV6-6 with TRBJ2-5; the D gene is possibly TRBD1 (6 bases). V lost 6 bases to trimming and J lost 9 bases, with 14 bases between them. The germline V gene has CDR1 MNHNY and CDR2 SVGAGI (reference sequence). There are 12 residues in the CDR3.

The chain employs TRBV10-3 and TRBJ1-2; weak D call: TRBD1 (6 bases). Germline V gives CDR1 ENHRY, CDR2 SYGVKD. The CDR3 has 17 amino acids. Trimming removed 8 bases at V and 3 bases at J, with 25 bases between. CDR3 sequence reads: CAIGGGRGGQQYYGYTF. For the CDR3, the DNA is TGTGCCATCGGCGGCGGCAGGGGTGGACAGCAATACTATGGCTACACCTTC.

The chain combines TRBV7-6 with TRBJ2-7; D is possibly TRBD2 (5 bases). V was shortened by 5 bases and J by 7 bases, with 15 bases between the two germline ends. This CDR3 is built from 13 residues. Germline CDR1 is SGHVS and CDR2 is FNYEAQ. CDR3 DNA: TGTGCCAGCAGCCACGGGGTGCTCAATGAGCAGTACTTC. This gives the protein CASSHGVLNEQYF.

As regards this clonotype: A much larger clone lies a single base off, so this may be a read error. The chain carries TRBV6-2 or TRBV6-3 and TRBJ1-1, with D tentatively TRBD1 (6 bases). Germline V gene sequence: CDR1 MNHEY, CDR2 SVGEGT. The CDR3 length is 11 residues. Trimming cost V 9 bases and J 6 bases, with 11 bases left between them. In DNA, the CDR3 is TGTGCCAGTCAGGGGTTCCCTGAAGCTTTCTTT. Translated, it gives CASQGFPEAFF.

In its sample, this clonotype was seen many times. The chain recombines TRBV10-3 with TRBJ2-7; possibly TRBD1 or TRBD2 for D (6 bases each). This CDR3 has 13 residues. Trimming took 6 bases from V and 3 from J, leaving 12 bases between them. CDR1 and CDR2 (germline): ENHRY, SYGVKD. The chain's CDR3 is CAISGGLGYEQYF. As DNA, the CDR3 is TGTGCCATCAGCGGGGGCCTCGGCTACGAGCAGTACTTC.

This clonotype was seen a handful of times. The chain links TRBV7-2 to TRBJ1-5; TRBD1 is a possible D gene (5 bases). CDR1 and CDR2 (germline): SGHTA, FQGNSA. The CDR3 covers 15 residues. Deletions cut 1 base from V and 5 bases from J, with 12 bases between. CDR3 sequence: CASSLEGSGDQPQHF. For the CDR3, the DNA is TGTGCCAGCAGCTTAGAGGGGAGCGGGGATCAGCCCCAGCATTTT.